The 5 T cell receptor beta chains in this list originate from one sample, sequenced in a study of Graves' ophthalmopathy and Graves' hyperthyroidism. As the template, RNA transcripts were used to amplify TCR beta CDR3 regions. RT-PCR in the first round used HTBI primers; a second-round multiplex PCR followed. TCRdb reprocessed the multiplex PCR reads via MiXCR and lists one record per CDR3 protein. The sample gives hundreds of thousands of distinct CDR3 sequences, about 24% of which show up once; approximately 6.9% is in the top ten. Input material: peripheral blood. All receptors come from a woman between 18 and 29 years old with stable Graves' hyperthyroidism. Some clones in this sample may be carry-over from other donors' samples.

This clonotype was picked up many times. This rearrangement joins TRBV2 to TRBJ2-5; D is undetermined. Germline V gene sequence: CDR1 SNHLY, CDR2 FYNNEI. The V end was cut by 7 bases, the J end by 2 bases, with 11 bases between. This CDR3 is built from 13 residues. In nucleotides, the CDR3 is TGTGCCAGCACGTGGAATAATCAAGAGACCCAGTACTTC. Amino acids: CASTWNNQETQYF. Combining the CDR3 with reference TRBV2 and TRBJ2-5 gives the whole variable domain EPEVTQTPSHQVTQMGQEVILRCVPISNHLYFYWYRQILGQKVEFLVSFYNNEISEKSEIFDDQFSVERPDGSNFTLKIRSTKLEDSAMYFCASTWNNQETQYFGPGTRLLVL.

On this clonotype: A much larger clone sits a single nucleotide away, making a read error possible. The chain uses TRBV6-5 and TRBJ1-1; D is uncertain. The CDR3 covers 16 residues. Per the germline V gene, CDR1 is MNHEY and CDR2 is SVGAGI. CDR3 nucleotide sequence: TGTGCCAGCAGTTCCCCTGCCGGCTTTCCGAACACTGAAGCTTGCTTT. Translating gives CASSSPAGFPNTEACF.

This clonotype was found many times. The chain is built from TRBV6-1 and TRBJ1-5, with D unclear. Germline CDR1 reads MNHNS; CDR2 reads SASEGT. The CDR3 contains 13 residues. The V end was cut by 0 bases, the J end by 6 bases, with 6 bases between. The DNA of the CDR3 is TGTGCCAGCAGTGAAGCGGTGGGTCAGCCCCAGCATTTT. Translated, it gives CASSEAVGQPQHF.

This clonotype was observed many times. CDR3 residues: CASSQQGAGELFF. The CDR3 nucleotides read TGCGCCAGCAGCCAACAGGGGGCCGGGGAGCTGTTTTTT. J is TRBJ2-2 and V is TRBV4-1; 7 nucleotides align to TRBD1. The length of the CDR3 is 13 residues. Germline CDR1 MGHRA, CDR2 YSYEKL. The V segment lost 2 bases and the J segment 6 bases; nucleotides outside the gene matches: 0.

This clonotype was detected ten times or more. This chain uses TRBV6-5 with TRBJ1-1; D is ambiguous. V lost 0 bases and J lost 5, with 10 bases in between. CDR1 and CDR2 (germline): MNHEY, SVGAGI. The CDR3 length is 14 residues. CDR3 in DNA: TGTGCCAGCAGTTACTCTGTCATTGGTACTGAAGCTTTCTTT. Protein sequence: CASSYSVIGTEAFF.